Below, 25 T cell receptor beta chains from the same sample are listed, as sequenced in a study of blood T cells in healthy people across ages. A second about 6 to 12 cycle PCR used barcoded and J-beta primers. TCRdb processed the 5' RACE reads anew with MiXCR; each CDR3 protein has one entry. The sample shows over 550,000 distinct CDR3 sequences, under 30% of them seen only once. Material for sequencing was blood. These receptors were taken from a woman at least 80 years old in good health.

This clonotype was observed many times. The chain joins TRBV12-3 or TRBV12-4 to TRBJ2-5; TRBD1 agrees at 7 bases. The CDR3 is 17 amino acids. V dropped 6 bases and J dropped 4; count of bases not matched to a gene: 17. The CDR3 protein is CASRSGQFGPPIETQYF. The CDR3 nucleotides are TGTGCCAGCAGATCGGGACAGTTCGGCCCTCCAATAGAGACCCAGTACTTC.

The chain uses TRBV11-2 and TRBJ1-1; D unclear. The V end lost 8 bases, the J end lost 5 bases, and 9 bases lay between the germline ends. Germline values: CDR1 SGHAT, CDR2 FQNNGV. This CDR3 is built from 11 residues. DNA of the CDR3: TGTGCCAGCGGAGGAAGTACTGAAGCTTTCTTT. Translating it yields CASGGSTEAFF.

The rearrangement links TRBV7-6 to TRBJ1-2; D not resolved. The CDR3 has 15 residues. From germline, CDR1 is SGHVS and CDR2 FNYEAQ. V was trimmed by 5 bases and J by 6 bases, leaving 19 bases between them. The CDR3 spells CASSPSGRMGDGYTF. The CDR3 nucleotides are TGTGCCAGCAGCCCCTCCGGGCGGATGGGAGATGGCTACACCTTC. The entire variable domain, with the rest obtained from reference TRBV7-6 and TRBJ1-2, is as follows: GAGVSQSPRYKVTKRGQDVALRCDPISGHVSLYWYRQALGQGPEFLTYFNYEAQQDKSGLPNDRFSAERPEGSISTLTIQRTEQRDSAMYRCASSPSGRMGDGYTFGSGTRLTVV.

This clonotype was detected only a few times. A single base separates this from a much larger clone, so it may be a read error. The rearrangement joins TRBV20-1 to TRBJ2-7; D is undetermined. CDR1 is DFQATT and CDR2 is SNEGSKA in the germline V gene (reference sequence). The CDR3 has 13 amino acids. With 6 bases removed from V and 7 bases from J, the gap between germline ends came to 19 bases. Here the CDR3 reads CSASKSSYNEQYF. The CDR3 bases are TGCAGTGCCTCTAAGAGCTCCTACAATGAGCAGTACTTC.

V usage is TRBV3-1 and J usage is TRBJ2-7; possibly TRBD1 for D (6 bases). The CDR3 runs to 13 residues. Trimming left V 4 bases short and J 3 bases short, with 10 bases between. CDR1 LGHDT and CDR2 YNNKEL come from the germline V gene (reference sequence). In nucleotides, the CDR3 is TGTGCCAGCAGCCGGGGACACTTCTACGAGCAGTACTTC. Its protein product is CASSRGHFYEQYF.

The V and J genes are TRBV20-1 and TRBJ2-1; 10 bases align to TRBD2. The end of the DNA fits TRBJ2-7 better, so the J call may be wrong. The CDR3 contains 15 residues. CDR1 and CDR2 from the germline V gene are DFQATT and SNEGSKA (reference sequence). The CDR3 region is CSAMASGSSYNEQYF. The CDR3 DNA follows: TGCAGTGCTATGGCTAGCGGGAGCTCCTACAATGAGCAGTACTTC.

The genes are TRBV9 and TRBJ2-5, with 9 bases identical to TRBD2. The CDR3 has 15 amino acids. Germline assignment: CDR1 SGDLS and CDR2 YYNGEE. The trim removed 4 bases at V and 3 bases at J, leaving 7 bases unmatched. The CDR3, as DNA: TGTGCCAGCAGCTTGCGGGCTAGCGGGGAAGAGACCCAGTACTTC. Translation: CASSLRASGEETQYF.

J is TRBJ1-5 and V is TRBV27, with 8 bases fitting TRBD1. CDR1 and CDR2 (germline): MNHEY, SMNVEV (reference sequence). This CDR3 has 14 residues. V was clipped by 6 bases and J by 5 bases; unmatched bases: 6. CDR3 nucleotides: TGTGCCAGCAGGTCGACAGGGGTGGATCAGCCCCAGCATTTT. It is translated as CASRSTGVDQPQHF.

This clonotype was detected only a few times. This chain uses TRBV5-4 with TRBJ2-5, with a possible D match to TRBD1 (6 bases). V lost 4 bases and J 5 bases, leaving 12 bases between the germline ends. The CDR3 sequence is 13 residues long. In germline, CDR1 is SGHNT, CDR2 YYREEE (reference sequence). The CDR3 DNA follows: TGTGCCAGCAGCCGACAGGAGATGGAGACCCAGTACTTC. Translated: CASSRQEMETQYF.

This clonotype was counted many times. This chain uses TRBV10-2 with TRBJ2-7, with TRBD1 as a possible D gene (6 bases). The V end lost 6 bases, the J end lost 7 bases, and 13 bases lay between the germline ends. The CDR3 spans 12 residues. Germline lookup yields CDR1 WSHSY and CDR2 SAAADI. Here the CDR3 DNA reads TGCGCCAGCAGACCCCAGGGGCAAGAGCAGTACTTC. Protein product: CASRPQGQEQYF.

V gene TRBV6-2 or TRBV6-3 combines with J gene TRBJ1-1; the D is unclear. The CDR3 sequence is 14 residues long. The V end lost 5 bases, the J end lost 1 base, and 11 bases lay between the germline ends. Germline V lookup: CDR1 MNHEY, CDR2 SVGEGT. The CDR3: CASSTEGSNTEAFF. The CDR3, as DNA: TGTGCCAGCAGTACGGAGGGCTCGAACACTGAAGCTTTCTTT.

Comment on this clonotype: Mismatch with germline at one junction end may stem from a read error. CDR3 nucleotide sequence: TGCAGTGCCAATCACATTTTGGGTGGGCAGCTCCAGCATTTT. Protein product: CSANHILGGQLQHF. The chain links TRBV20-1 to TRBJ1-5, with D unclear. This CDR3 has 14 amino acids. The germline V gene encodes CDR1 DFQATT and CDR2 SNEGSKA (reference sequence).

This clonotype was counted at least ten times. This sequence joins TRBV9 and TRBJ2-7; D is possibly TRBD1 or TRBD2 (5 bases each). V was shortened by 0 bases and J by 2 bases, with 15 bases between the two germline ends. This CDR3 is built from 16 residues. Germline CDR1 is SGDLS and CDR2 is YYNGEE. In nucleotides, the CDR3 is TGTGCCAGCAGCGTAGGAGGGACGGCAGGAACCTACGAGCAGTACTTC. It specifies CASSVGGTAGTYEQYF. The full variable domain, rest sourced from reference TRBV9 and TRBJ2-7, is DSGVTQTPKHLITATGQRVTLRCSPRSGDLSVYWYQQSLDQGLQFLIQYYNGEERAKGNILERFSAQQFPDLHSELNLSSLELGDSALYFCASSVGGTAGTYEQYFGPGTRLTVT.

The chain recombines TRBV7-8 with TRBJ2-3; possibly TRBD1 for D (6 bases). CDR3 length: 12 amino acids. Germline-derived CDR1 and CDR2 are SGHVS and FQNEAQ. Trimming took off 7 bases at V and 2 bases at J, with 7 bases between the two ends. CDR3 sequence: CASNRATDTQYF. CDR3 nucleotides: TGTGCCAGCAACAGGGCCACAGATACGCAGTATTTT.

In DNA, the CDR3 is TGCGCCAGCAGCTACGGACAGGGCGGCACAGATACGCAGTATTTT. As protein: CASSYGQGGTDTQYF. The V and J genes are TRBV5-1 and TRBJ2-3; 8 nucleotides match TRBD1. CDR1 and CDR2 (germline): SGHRS, YFSETQ. The CDR3 covers 15 residues. Trimming at V came to 3 bases and at J to 1 base, leaving 4 bases not matched to a gene.

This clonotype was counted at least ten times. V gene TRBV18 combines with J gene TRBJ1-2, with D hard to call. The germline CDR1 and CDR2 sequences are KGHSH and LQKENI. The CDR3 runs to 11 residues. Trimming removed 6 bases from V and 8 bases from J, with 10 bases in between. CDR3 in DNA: TGTGCCAGCTCCACCTTGGGGGGCTACACCTTC. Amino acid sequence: CASSTLGGYTF.

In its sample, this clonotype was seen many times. The CDR3 coding sequence is TGTGCCAGCAGACCACCGGGCGGGGCCACCTACAATGAGCAGTTCTTC. The encoded protein is CASRPPGGATYNEQFF. This chain links TRBV7-2 with TRBJ2-1, with D perhaps TRBD2 (6 bases). Germline V gene sequence: CDR1 SGHTA, CDR2 FQGNSA. The V gene lost 6 bases and the J gene lost 2 bases, with 17 bases spanning the gap. The CDR3 has 16 amino acids.

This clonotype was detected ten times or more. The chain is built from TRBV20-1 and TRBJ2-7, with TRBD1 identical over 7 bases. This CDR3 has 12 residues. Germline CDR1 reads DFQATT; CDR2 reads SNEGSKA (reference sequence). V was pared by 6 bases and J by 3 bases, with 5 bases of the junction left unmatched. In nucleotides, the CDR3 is TGCAGTGCGTATGGGACAGACTACGAGCAGTACTTC. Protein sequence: CSAYGTDYEQYF.

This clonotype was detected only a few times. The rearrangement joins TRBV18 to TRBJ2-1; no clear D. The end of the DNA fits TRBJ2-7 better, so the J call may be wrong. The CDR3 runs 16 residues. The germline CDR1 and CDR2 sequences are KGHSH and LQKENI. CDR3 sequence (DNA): TGTGCCAGCTCACCCAGTGGAGTGGGAATGTACAATGAGCAGTACTTC. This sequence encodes CASSPSGVGMYNEQYF.

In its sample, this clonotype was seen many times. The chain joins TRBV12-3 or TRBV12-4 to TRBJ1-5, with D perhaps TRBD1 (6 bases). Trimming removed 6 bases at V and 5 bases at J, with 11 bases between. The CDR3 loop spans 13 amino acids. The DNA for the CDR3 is TGTGCCAGCAGACCAGACAGGTATCAGCCCCAGCATTTT. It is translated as CASRPDRYQPQHF.

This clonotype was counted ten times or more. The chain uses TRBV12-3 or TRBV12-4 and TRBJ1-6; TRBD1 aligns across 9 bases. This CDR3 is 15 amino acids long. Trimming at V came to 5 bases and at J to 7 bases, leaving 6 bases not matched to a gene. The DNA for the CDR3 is TGTGCCAGCAGTCCTAATGACAGGGGGAATTCACCCCTCCACTTT. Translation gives CASSPNDRGNSPLHF.

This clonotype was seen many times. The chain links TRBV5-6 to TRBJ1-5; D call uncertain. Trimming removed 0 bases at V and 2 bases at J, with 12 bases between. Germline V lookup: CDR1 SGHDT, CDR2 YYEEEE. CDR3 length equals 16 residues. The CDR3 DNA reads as TGTGCCAGCAGCTTGGGAAGAGGGATAGGCAATCAGCCCCAGCATTTT. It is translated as CASSLGRGIGNQPQHF. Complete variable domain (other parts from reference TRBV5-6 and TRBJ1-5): DAGVTQSPTHLIKTRGQQVTLRCSPKSGHDTVSWYQQALGQGPQFIFQYYEEEERQRGNFPDRFSGHQFPNYSSELNVNALLLGDSALYLCASSLGRGIGNQPQHFGDGTRLSIL.

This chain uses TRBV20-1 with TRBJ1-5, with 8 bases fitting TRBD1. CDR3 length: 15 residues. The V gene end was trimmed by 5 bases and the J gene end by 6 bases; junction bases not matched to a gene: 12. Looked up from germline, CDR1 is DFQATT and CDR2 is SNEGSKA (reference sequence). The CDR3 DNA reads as TGCAGTGCTGAGGCAGGGGGCGGTATCGGTCAGCCCCAGCATTTT. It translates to CSAEAGGGIGQPQHF.

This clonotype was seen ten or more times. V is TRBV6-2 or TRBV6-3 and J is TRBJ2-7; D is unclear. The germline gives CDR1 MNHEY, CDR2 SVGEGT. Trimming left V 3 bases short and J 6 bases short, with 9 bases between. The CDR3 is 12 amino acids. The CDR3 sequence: CASSYMIGEQYF. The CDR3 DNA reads TGTGCCAGCAGTTATATGATCGGCGAGCAGTACTTC.

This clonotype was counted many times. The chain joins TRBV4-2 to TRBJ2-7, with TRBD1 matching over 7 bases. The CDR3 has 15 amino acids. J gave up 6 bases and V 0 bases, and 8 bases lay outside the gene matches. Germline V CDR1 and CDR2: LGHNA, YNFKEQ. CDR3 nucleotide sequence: TGTGCCAGCAGCCAAGACCCCGGGACAGCCCGCGAGCAGTACTTC. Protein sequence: CASSQDPGTAREQYF.